This TCR beta chain was found in a study of CD8 T cells in ankylosing spondylitis. TCRdb passed the 5' RACE reads through MiXCR, listing each CDR3 protein once. The sample shows about 160,000 distinct CDR3 sequences, around 8.9% of them seen only once. Sequencing was carried out using blood, either unsorted or a sorted T cell fraction (not recorded which). This TCR derives from a female donor with ankylosing spondylitis or in good health (not recorded which).

The CDR3 bases are TGTGCCAGCAGCCCTATGACGGATACGCAGTATTTT. As protein: CASSPMTDTQYF. The V and J genes are TRBV7-9 and TRBJ2-3, with D hard to call. The ends were cut back, 5 bases at V and 6 bases at J, with 9 bases in the middle. The CDR3 sequence is 12 residues long. The germline V gene encodes CDR1 SEHNR and CDR2 FQNEAQ (reference sequence).